This entry is about one T cell receptor beta chain. Its antigen is still unknown. No base-level quality is on record; no much larger clone is a single base apart. The record originates from a study of blood T cell repertoires in COVID-19 (dated by TCRdb to 2018 to 2020). The study in broad terms: Samples covering the acute and convalescent phases of COVID-19 were provided by collaborators in the United States, Italy and Spain. Samples came from the ongoing ImmuneRACE study (first 160 participants) plus 1,254 subjects from 6 global collaborators. A de-identified subject ID, COVID-19 status, age in years and sex were almost always included in the sample metadata. Where available, HLA class I and class II types were obtained from metadata supplied by the sample provider rather than from assay-based typing. The repertoires were released in a freely available public database meant as a resource for research on the immune response to SARS-CoV-2. The prospective study material was composed of cDNA or gDNA derived from T cells, B-cell-depleted T cells, or PBMCs. The dataset comprised deeply sampled blood TCRbeta repertoires from subjects exposed to, actively infected with, or recovered from COVID-19. Study-wide conclusions, independent of this receptor: How much clinical and demographic metadata was included differed by source and by participant, and the metadata was provided uncurated.

The junction shows trimming of 0 bases on V and 0 bases on J, plus 6 bases between the germline ends. The CDR3 sequence holds 14 residues, the cysteine and phenylalanine included. Only the CDR3 region is kept as DNA, spanning 42 bases read in frame from base 1. CDR1 and CDR2, per the germline V gene, are MNHEY and SVGAGI. TCRbeta CDR3 regions were amplified from genomic DNA by means of the immunoSEQ Assay, a bias-controlled multiplex PCR. The authors' analysis ran thus. The number of nucleated cells in each sample was estimated from the amplification of reference gene primers within the assay. To quantify the absolute abundance of each unique TCRbeta CDR3 rearrangement, sequence reads were collapsed and filtered. Productive Simpson clonality was computed per sample as the square root of Simpson's diversity index over productive rearrangements. TCRdb obtained this table from immuneACCESS and retained in-frame rearrangements with V and J assigned. These tables miss some clones; where compared with another copy, unresolved V genes account for less than half of the shortfall, and the remainder is unexplained. V and J calls and clone size are those listed in that table; D and trimming were worked out from the DNA. The sample table contains some 300,000 clones; only one count was recorded for 75% to 90% of them. Clones ranked in the top ten supply roughly 6% of the sample.

At one collaborating source in Seattle, patients were enrolled during active infection and were followed longitudinally through the course of disease. Collaborating institutions collected whole blood in K2EDTA tubes following their own protocols. For TCRbeta analysis, collaborators shipped samples as frozen whole blood, isolated PBMCs, or DNA extracted from either of those sample types. This receptor was obtained from a woman between 50 and 59 years old with COVID-19, enrolled during active disease. The chain joins TRBV6-5 to TRBJ2-7, with the D gene not clear enough to name. Sequenced sample: peripheral blood. The CDR3 amino acid sequence is: CASSYSSASYEQYF. The nucleotides are TGTGCCAGCAGTTACTCGAGTGCCTCCTACGAGCAGTACTTC.